This T cell receptor (beta chain) was recovered during a study of OX40 agonist ivuxolimab in advanced cancers. Germline V CDR1 and CDR2: ENHRY, SYGVKD. Losses at the gene ends were 8 bases for V and 0 bases for J; bases not matched to a gene: 7. The CDR3 sequence is 14 residues long. Sequenced by immunoSEQ multiplex PCR; TCRdb stores in-frame clones only, minus some. Of 15,000 to 20,000 clones listed, roughly 87% are singletons. Any history of autoimmune disease or systemic immunosuppression disqualified patients. V usage is TRBV10-3 and J usage is TRBJ2-7; 7 bases fit TRBD1. Sequencing used CD4+ or CD8+ T cells sorted from blood, obtained in a trial of the OX40 agonist ivuxolimab. This receptor was identified in an adult with an advanced solid tumor such as melanoma, head and neck, liver or kidney cancer. The CDR3 DNA reads TGTGCCATCCAAAACAGGGACAGCTCCTACGAGCAGTACTTC. Translated, it gives CAIQNRDSSYEQYF.